This TCR beta chain was observed in a study of T cells after posttransplantation cyclophosphamide. The related graft donor's blood sample was taken on the day of bone marrow donation. At least ten counts were recorded for this clone. The CDR3 runs to 17 residues. V shed 8 bases and J shed 3 bases, with 25 bases lying between them. Germline V gives CDR1 WSHSY, CDR2 SAAADI. Assay used: immunoSEQ multiplex PCR; TCRdb lists only in-frame clones, some missing. The data show roughly 42,000 clones, with none appearing a single time. The rearrangement joins TRBV10-2 to TRBJ1-1, with a tentative D call TRBD1 (5 bases). The receptor's source is a woman aged 50 to 60 in good health and a related stem cell transplant donor. Sequencing input: PBMCs. This CDR3 is CASLPGLGPTGDTEAFF. CDR3 bases: TGCGCCAGCCTCCCAGGGCTGGGCCCGACGGGAGACACTGAAGCTTTCTTT.